What follows are 8 T cell receptor beta chains derived from one specimen sequenced in a study of monozygotic twins with cystic fibrosis. Sequencing was performed with immunoSEQ multiplex PCR; in TCRdb, only in-frame clones are kept and a portion is missing. The sample gives under 40,000 clones, roughly 97% of which show up once; around 0.17% is in the top ten. Sequenced sample: blood. The receptors were gathered from a girl aged 2-10 years with cystic fibrosis.

The chain carries TRBV10-1 and TRBJ2-1; D unresolved. The length of the CDR3 is 20 residues. V was trimmed by 3 bases and J by 0 bases, leaving 24 bases between them. CDR1 and CDR2 from the germline V gene are WNHNN and SYGVQD (reference sequence). CDR3 loop: CASSDRPWRVGLNSYNEQFF. Written as DNA, the CDR3 is TGCGCCAGCAGTGATAGGCCCTGGCGAGTTGGCCTCAACTCCTACAATGAGCAGTTCTTC.

This CDR3 reads CASSEYFGYSSTDTQYF. CDR3 DNA: TGTGCCAGCAGTGAATACTTCGGTTATAGTAGCACAGATACGCAGTATTTT. V gene TRBV25-1 combines with J gene TRBJ2-3; D gene uncertain. V was clipped by 0 bases and J by 0 bases, with 13 bases between them. The CDR3 is 17 amino acids. CDR1 and CDR2 (germline): MGHDK, SYGVNS. Based on the CDR3 plus reference TRBV25-1 and TRBJ2-3, the full variable domain is EADIYQTPRYLVIGTGKKITLECSQTMGHDKMYWYQQDPGMELHLIHYSYGVNSTEKGDLSSESTVSRIRTEHFPLTLESARPSHTSQYLCASSEYFGYSSTDTQYFGPGTRLTVL.

This clone was picked up one time. The rearrangement uses TRBV9 and TRBJ2-7; 10 bases are shared with TRBD1. The ends lost 0 bases at V and 2 bases at J; junction bases unmatched: 5. The germline V gene has CDR1 SGDLS and CDR2 YYNGEE. This CDR3 spans 16 amino acids. CDR3 nucleotides: TGTGCCAGCAGCGTAGGTAGGGACAGGGGCACCTACGAGCAGTACTTC. Protein: CASSVGRDRGTYEQYF.

This clone was detected once. CDR3 amino acids: CASSTATPLEQYF. The CDR3 DNA follows: TGTGCCAGCAGTACAGCTACCCCCCTCGAGCAGTACTTC. The rearrangement links TRBV2 to TRBJ2-7; D not certain. Between the trimmed V and J ends, which lost 5 bases and 6 bases, there was a span of 14 bases. Germline V lookup: CDR1 SNHLY, CDR2 FYNNEI. There are 13 residues in the CDR3. Full variable domain (outside the CDR3, taken from reference TRBV2 and TRBJ2-7): EPEVTQTPSHQVTQMGQEVILRCVPISNHLYFYWYRQILGQKVEFLVSFYNNEISEKSEIFDDQFSVERPDGSNFTLKIRSTKLEDSAMYFCASSTATPLEQYFGPGTRLTVT.

The V call is TRBV7-9, the J call TRBJ2-5; weak D call: TRBD2 (6 bases). The V gene's germline CDR1 is SEHNR and CDR2 FQNEAQ (reference sequence). The CDR3 covers 16 residues. V was pared by 7 bases and J by 0 bases, with 18 bases between. Here the CDR3 DNA reads TGTGCCAGCAATCCCCCGGCGGGGTTTTACCAAGAGACCCAGTACTTC. This translates into CASNPPAGFYQETQYF.

The chain carries TRBV7-9 and TRBJ1-1; the D gene is possibly TRBD1 (5 bases). The germline gives CDR1 SEHNR, CDR2 FQNEAQ (reference sequence). Between the trimmed V and J ends, which lost 4 bases and 6 bases, there was a span of 9 bases. The CDR3 has 12 amino acids. CDR3 protein: CASSSGRSEAFF. As DNA, the CDR3 is TGTGCCAGCAGCTCGGGACGATCTGAAGCTTTCTTT.

V is TRBV11-2 and J is TRBJ1-4; D uncertain. Germline V CDR1 and CDR2: SGHAT, FQNNGV. The CDR3 is 15 residues long. V lost 1 base and J 3 bases, leaving 9 bases between the germline ends. CDR3 amino acids: CASSLVFSSNEKLFF. The DNA of the CDR3 is TGTGCCAGCAGCTTAGTCTTCAGCTCTAATGAAAAACTGTTTTTT. Combining the CDR3 with reference TRBV11-2 and TRBJ1-4 gives the whole variable domain EAGVAQSPRYKIIEKRQSVAFWCNPISGHATLYWYQQILGQGPKLLIQFQNNGVVDDSQLPKDRFSAERLKGVDSTLKIQPAKLEDSAVYLCASSLVFSSNEKLFFGSGTQLSVL.

The chain carries TRBV10-3 and TRBJ2-1, with 8 bases aligning to TRBD2. The germline V gene has CDR1 ENHRY and CDR2 SYGVKD. The CDR3 is 16 residues long. With V trimmed by 6 bases and J by 4 bases, 11 bases remained unmatched. The CDR3 region is CAIRSDTSGSYNEQFF. As DNA, the CDR3 is TGTGCCATCAGATCGGACACTAGCGGCTCATACAATGAGCAGTTCTTC.